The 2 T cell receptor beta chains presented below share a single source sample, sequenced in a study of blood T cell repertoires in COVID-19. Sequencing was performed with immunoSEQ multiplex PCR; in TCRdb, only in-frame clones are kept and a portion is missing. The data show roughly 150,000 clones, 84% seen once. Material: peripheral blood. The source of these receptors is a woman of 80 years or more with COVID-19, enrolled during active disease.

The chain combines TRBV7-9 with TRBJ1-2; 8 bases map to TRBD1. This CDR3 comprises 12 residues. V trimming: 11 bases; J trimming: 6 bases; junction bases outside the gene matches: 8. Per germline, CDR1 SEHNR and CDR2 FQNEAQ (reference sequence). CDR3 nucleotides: TGTGCCGCCCAGACAGGGGTCGATGGCTACACCTTC. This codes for CAAQTGVDGYTF.

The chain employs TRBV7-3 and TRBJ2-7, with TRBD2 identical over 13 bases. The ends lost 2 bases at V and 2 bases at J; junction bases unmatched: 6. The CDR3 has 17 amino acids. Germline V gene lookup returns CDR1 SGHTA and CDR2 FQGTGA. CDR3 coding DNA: TGTGCCAGCAGCTTACACGGACTAGCGGGAGATCCCTACGAGCAGTACTTC. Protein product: CASSLHGLAGDPYEQYF.